The 16 T cell receptor beta chains given below trace back to one sample, sequenced in a study of identical twins. TCRdb itself ran the 5' RACE reads through MiXCR, one entry per CDR3 protein. The sample has 700,000 to 950,000 distinct CDR3 sequences; 9% to 15% are singletons. The same specimen was also included in a second study, on yellow fever vaccine responses in identical twins.

Sequencing was performed on PBMCs. Receptor source: a woman aged 18-35 years in good health.

This clonotype was seen just once. V usage is TRBV9 and J usage is TRBJ2-2; TRBD2 agrees at 9 bases. V dropped 0 bases and J dropped 6; count of bases not matched to a gene: 18. This CDR3 has 20 amino acids. Germline loops: CDR1 SGDLS, CDR2 YYNGEE. The chain's CDR3 is CASSVGPEAGGPRGAGELFF. The DNA for the CDR3 is TGTGCCAGCAGCGTAGGACCGGAGGCGGGAGGGCCTCGGGGAGCCGGGGAGCTGTTTTTT.

This sequence joins TRBV7-9 and TRBJ2-1; 10 bases map to TRBD1. Germline loops: CDR1 SEHNR, CDR2 FQNEAQ (reference sequence). The CDR3 sequence is 15 residues long. V trimming: 3 bases; J trimming: 5 bases; junction bases outside the gene matches: 4. The CDR3 reads CASSFADRGNNEQFF. Here the CDR3 DNA reads TGTGCCAGCAGCTTCGCGGACAGGGGGAACAATGAGCAGTTCTTC.

This clonotype was seen more than once but under ten times. The rearrangement joins TRBV3-1 to TRBJ2-7; 10 bases are a match to TRBD1. This CDR3 has 14 residues. J lost 7 bases, V lost 1 base, and 4 bases had no gene match. Germline V gene sequence: CDR1 LGHDT, CDR2 YNNKEL (reference sequence). The CDR3 nucleotides read TGTGCCAGCAGCCAAGTGGGACAGGGGCAGGAGCAGTACTTC. Protein sequence: CASSQVGQGQEQYF.

This clonotype was seen a few times. The chain has TRBV20-1 and TRBJ2-1, with 8 bases aligning to TRBD1. CDR1 is DFQATT and CDR2 is SNEGSKA in the germline V gene (reference sequence). The CDR3 sequence is 11 residues long. With V trimmed by 7 bases and J by 8 bases, 4 bases remained unmatched. The CDR3 DNA sequence: TGCAGTGTCAACAGGGGGTATGAGCAGTTCTTC. This sequence encodes CSVNRGYEQFF.

This clonotype was seen only a few times. V and J are TRBV20-1 and TRBJ1-2, with 12 bases aligning to TRBD1. V lost 4 bases to trimming and J lost 2 bases; unmatched junction nucleotides: 5. Germline V lookup: CDR1 DFQATT, CDR2 SNEGSKA (reference sequence). The CDR3 is 15 residues long. The CDR3 DNA reads as TGCAGTGCTAACCGGGACAGGGGGCAAAACTATGGCTACACCTTC. Protein: CSANRDRGQNYGYTF.

This clonotype was seen at least ten times. The chain has TRBV10-3 and TRBJ1-2, with a weak D call TRBD1 (5 bases). Trimming left V 7 bases short and J 2 bases short, with 17 bases between. CDR1 is ENHRY and CDR2 is SYGVKD in the germline V gene. The CDR3 has 15 residues. CDR3 in amino acids: CAITPGPGNNYGYTF. Written as DNA, the CDR3 is TGTGCCATCACCCCGGGGCCCGGCAACAACTATGGCTACACCTTC.

The chain joins TRBV28 to TRBJ1-3; D uncertain. The CDR3 has 15 amino acids. V was trimmed by 1 base and J by 0 bases, leaving 7 bases between them. CDR1 is MDHEN, CDR2 SYDVKM, per germline. The CDR3: CASSLSLSSGNTIYF. The CDR3 nucleotides read TGTGCCAGCAGTTTATCCTTATCCTCTGGAAACACCATATATTTT.

The sample holds a few counts of this clonotype. The chain joins TRBV27 to TRBJ2-1; a weak D match, TRBD2 (6 bases). CDR1 and CDR2 (germline): MNHEY, SMNVEV (reference sequence). V was trimmed by 5 bases and J by 6 bases, leaving 29 bases between them. This CDR3 comprises 19 residues. The CDR3 loop is CASSPQVYPRLVSGNEQFF. The CDR3 coding sequence is TGTGCCAGCAGTCCTCAGGTTTACCCTAGACTAGTATCAGGCAATGAGCAGTTCTTC.

This clonotype has a single count. One end of the junction does not line up with germline, which may come from a read error. The genes are TRBV2 and TRBJ2-6, with a weak D call TRBD2 (6 bases). This CDR3 has 18 amino acids. Germline V gene lookup returns CDR1 SNHLY and CDR2 FYNNEI. CDR3 in amino acids: CACSGPLDRRRGANVLTF. CDR3 in DNA: TGTGCCTGCAGCGGGCCACTGGACCGCAGGAGGGGGGCCAACGTCCTGACTTTC.

This clonotype was counted only a few times. The chain combines TRBV2 with TRBJ2-5, with 8 bases matching TRBD2. Germline loops: CDR1 SNHLY, CDR2 FYNNEI. V was pared by 6 bases and J by 4 bases, with 7 bases of the junction left unmatched. The CDR3 runs 14 residues. CDR3 in DNA: TGTGCCAGCAGCACCGGGACTAGAGCAGAGACCCAGTACTTC. This encodes CASSTGTRAETQYF.

This clonotype was detected many times. This chain links TRBV29-1 with TRBJ2-1; 10 positions agree with TRBD2. The germline V gene has CDR1 SQVTM and CDR2 ANQGSEA. This CDR3 has 14 amino acids. J gave up 4 bases and V 6 bases, and 6 bases lay outside the gene matches. The CDR3 spells CSVCSGRRYNEQFF. The DNA of the CDR3 is TGCAGCGTCTGTAGCGGGAGGAGATACAATGAGCAGTTCTTC.

This clonotype was seen more than once but under ten times. The gene calls are TRBV5-8 and TRBJ2-1; D is unresolved. Germline assignment: CDR1 SGHTS and CDR2 YDEGEE. The V end lost 0 bases, the J end lost 6 bases, and 16 bases lay between the germline ends. The CDR3 covers 16 residues. The DNA of the CDR3 is TGTGCCAGCAGCTTGGGATTAGTGGGGATTTTCAATGAGCAGTTCTTC. This gives the protein CASSLGLVGIFNEQFF. The variable domain in full, with the rest retrieved from reference TRBV5-8 and TRBJ2-1, is EAGVTQSPTHLIKTRGQQATLRCSPISGHTSVYWYQQALGLGLQFLLWYDEGEERNRGNFPPRFSGRQFPNYSSELNVNALELEDSALYLCASSLGLVGIFNEQFFGPGTRLTVL.

J is TRBJ2-7 and V is TRBV7-9, with 7 positions matching TRBD1. CDR1 is SEHNR, CDR2 FQNEAQ, per germline (reference sequence). J lost 0 bases, V lost 5 bases, and 4 bases had no gene match. This CDR3 is built from 14 residues. CDR3 sequence reads: CASSQTGASYEQYF. The CDR3 bases are TGTGCCAGCAGCCAAACAGGGGCCTCCTACGAGCAGTACTTC.

The chain couples TRBV12-3 or TRBV12-4 to TRBJ1-5, with D uncertain. This CDR3 is 13 amino acids long. The V and J ends lost 2 bases and 6 bases respectively, with 8 bases between them. DNA for the CDR3: TGTGCCAGCAGTTTATTCTACGGTCAGCCCCAGCATTTT. This encodes CASSLFYGQPQHF.

This clonotype was seen a handful of times. The chain carries TRBV24-1 and TRBJ2-4, with D unclear. V was pared by 3 bases and J by 11 bases, with 7 bases between. Germline-derived CDR1 and CDR2 are KGHDR and SFDVKD. The CDR3 length is 11 residues. CDR3 amino acids: CATSDARVQYF. The CDR3 region has the DNA TGTGCCACCAGTGATGCCCGTGTTCAGTACTTC.

In its sample, this clonotype was seen many times. The chain joins TRBV6-5 to TRBJ1-5, with 11 positions matching TRBD1. CDR3 length equals 16 residues. The V and J ends lost 5 bases and 5 bases, in that order; junction bases with no gene match: 8. Germline V gene data show CDR1 as MNHEY and CDR2 as SVGAGI. In nucleotides, the CDR3 is TGTGCCAGCAGTGCCCGCGGGACAGGGGGTTATCAGCCCCAGCATTTT. It translates to CASSARGTGGYQPQHF.